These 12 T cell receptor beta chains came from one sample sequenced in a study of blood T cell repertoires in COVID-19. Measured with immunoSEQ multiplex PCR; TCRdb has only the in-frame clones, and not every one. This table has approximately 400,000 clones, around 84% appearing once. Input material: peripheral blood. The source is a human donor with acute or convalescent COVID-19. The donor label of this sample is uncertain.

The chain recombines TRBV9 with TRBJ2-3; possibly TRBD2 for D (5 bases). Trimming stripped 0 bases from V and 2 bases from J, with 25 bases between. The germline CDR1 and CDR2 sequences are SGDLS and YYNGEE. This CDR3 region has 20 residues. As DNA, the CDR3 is TGTGCCAGCAGCGTAGGGGAGAGAGGGAGAACCAAAAGATACACAGATACGCAGTATTTT. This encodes CASSVGERGRTKRYTDTQYF.

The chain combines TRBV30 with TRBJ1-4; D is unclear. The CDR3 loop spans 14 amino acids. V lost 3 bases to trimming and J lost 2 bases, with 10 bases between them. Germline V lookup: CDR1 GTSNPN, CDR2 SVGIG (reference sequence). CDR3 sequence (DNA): TGTGCCTGGAGAAGCTTCGGGACTAATGAAAAACTGTTTTTT. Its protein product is CAWRSFGTNEKLFF.

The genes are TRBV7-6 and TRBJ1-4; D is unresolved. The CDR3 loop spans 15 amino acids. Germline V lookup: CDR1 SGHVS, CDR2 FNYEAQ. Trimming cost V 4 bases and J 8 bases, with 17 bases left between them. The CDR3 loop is CASSSVRVSGEKLFF. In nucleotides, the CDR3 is TGTGCCAGCAGCTCGGTAAGAGTGTCGGGAGAAAAACTGTTTTTT.

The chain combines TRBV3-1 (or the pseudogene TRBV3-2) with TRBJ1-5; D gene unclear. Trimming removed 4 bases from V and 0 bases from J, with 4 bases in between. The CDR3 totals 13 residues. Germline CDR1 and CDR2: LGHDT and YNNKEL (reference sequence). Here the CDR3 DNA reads TGTGCCAGCAGCCGTCTTAGCAATCAGCCCCAGCATTTT. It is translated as CASSRLSNQPQHF.

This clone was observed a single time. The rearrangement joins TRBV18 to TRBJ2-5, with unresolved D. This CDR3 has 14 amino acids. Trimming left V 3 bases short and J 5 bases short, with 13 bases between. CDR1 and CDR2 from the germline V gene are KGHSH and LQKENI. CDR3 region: CASSPLTLRETQYF. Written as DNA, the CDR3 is TGTGCCAGCTCACCCCTGACCCTGCGGGAGACCCAGTACTTC.

The DNA of the CDR3 is TGTGCCAGTAGCCCCAACAGGGGTTCGGCTTTCTTT. Amino acid sequence: CASSPNRGSAFF. V is TRBV19 and J is TRBJ1-1, with 7 bases that match TRBD1. This CDR3 contains 12 residues. The germline V gene has CDR1 LNHDA and CDR2 SQIVND (reference sequence). The ends lost 6 bases at V and 11 bases at J; junction bases unmatched: 9.

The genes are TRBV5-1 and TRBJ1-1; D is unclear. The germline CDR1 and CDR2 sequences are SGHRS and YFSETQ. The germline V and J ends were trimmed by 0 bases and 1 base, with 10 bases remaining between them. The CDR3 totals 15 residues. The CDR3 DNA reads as TGCGCCAGCAGCTTGGAACGGGTTACGAACACTGAAGCTTTCTTT. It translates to CASSLERVTNTEAFF.

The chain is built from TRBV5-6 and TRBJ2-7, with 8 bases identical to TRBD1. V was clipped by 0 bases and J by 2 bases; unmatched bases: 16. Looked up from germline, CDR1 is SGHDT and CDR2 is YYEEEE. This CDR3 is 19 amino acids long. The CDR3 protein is CASSLEGGTRDRRPYEQYF. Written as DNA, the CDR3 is TGTGCCAGCAGCTTGGAGGGAGGAACCCGGGACAGGCGCCCCTACGAGCAGTACTTC. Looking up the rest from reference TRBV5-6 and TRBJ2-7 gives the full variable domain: DAGVTQSPTHLIKTRGQQVTLRCSPKSGHDTVSWYQQALGQGPQFIFQYYEEEERQRGNFPDRFSGHQFPNYSSELNVNALLLGDSALYLCASSLEGGTRDRRPYEQYFGPGTRLTVT.

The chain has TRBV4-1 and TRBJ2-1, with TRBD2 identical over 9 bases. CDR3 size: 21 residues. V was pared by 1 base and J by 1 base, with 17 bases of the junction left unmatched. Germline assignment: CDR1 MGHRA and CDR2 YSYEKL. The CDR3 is CASSQVFGLARSSGSYNEQFF. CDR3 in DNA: TGCGCCAGCAGCCAAGTCTTCGGACTAGCGCGGTCTTCTGGTTCCTACAATGAGCAGTTCTTC.

CDR3 sequence reads: CASRRLGTGGEKLFF. CDR3 sequence (DNA): TGTGCCAGCAGACGCCTCGGGACAGGGGGCGAAAAACTGTTTTTT. The J gene is TRBJ1-4, the V gene TRBV2, with 12 bases fitting TRBD1. With V trimmed by 6 bases and J by 8 bases, 7 bases remained unmatched. The CDR3 consists of 15 residues. Germline assignment: CDR1 SNHLY and CDR2 FYNNEI.

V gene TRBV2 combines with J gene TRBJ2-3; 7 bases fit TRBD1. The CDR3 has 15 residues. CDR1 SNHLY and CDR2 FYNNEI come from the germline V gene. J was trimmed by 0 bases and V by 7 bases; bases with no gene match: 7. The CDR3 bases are TGTGCCAGCAAAAGGGGACAGTCTAGCACAGATACGCAGTATTTT. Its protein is CASKRGQSSTDTQYF.

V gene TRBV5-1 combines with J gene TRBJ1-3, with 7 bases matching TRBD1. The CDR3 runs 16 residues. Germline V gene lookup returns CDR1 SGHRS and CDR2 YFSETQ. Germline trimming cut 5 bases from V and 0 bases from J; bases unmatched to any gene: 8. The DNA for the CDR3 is TGCGCCAGCAGACGGGACAGAGATGTCTCTGGAAACACCATATATTTT. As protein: CASRRDRDVSGNTIYF.